Included here is one TCR beta chain sequence, with context. Antigen: not known. Per germline, CDR1 MGHRA and CDR2 YSYEKL. V dropped 4 bases and J dropped 5 bases, with 14 bases sitting between them. The CDR3 runs 15 residues. Only in-frame clones appear in the TCRdb table, and some are missing; sequencing was by immunoSEQ multiplex PCR. Altogether about 130,000 clones are present, roughly 93% being singletons, with the ten largest covering approximately 3.1%. The record originates from a study of T cell responses to AZD1222 COVID-19 vaccine. Whole-study findings and limits: The repertoires were collected only after the peak T cell response. Nearly half of the spike-specific TCRs reportedly recognize variant regions that carry no mutations. Donors, mostly white British, included more females; clonal diversity was possibly underestimated.

The sequenced sample was peripheral blood, obtained on day 0 of AZD1222 vaccination. This clonotype was sampled from an adult in good health. The J gene is TRBJ2-2, the V gene TRBV4-1; D uncertain. CDR3 sequence: CASSRYKEPTGELFF. As DNA, the CDR3 is TGCGCCAGCAGCCGCTACAAGGAGCCAACCGGGGAGCTGTTTTTT.